Included here is one T cell receptor beta chain sequence, with context. Time point of the sample: cycle 4 day 1 (C4D1), after about 6 weeks of nivolumab. Relapses following autologous stem cell transplantation were seen in all patients, with brentuximab vedotin exposure varying. Reported best responses ranged across complete response, partial response or progressive disease. The CDR3 has 13 amino acids. The germline V gene encodes CDR1 SGHDN and CDR2 FVKESK. Trimming left V 5 bases short and J 6 bases short, with 10 bases between. The sample originates from a study of PD-1 blockade in classical Hodgkin lymphoma. Data came from immunoSEQ multiplex PCR; TCRdb stores just in-frame clones and leaves some out. The sample holds tens of thousands of clones, 85% to 90% seen once.

The specimen was peripheral blood mononuclear cells (PBMCs), collected before the fourth cycle of nivolumab. This chain uses TRBV14 with TRBJ2-2; D is ambiguous. The sequence was collected from a human donor with classical Hodgkin lymphoma. The CDR3 sequence: CASSASLPGELFF. The CDR3 region has the DNA TGTGCCAGCAGCGCAAGTCTGCCCGGGGAGCTGTTTTTT.